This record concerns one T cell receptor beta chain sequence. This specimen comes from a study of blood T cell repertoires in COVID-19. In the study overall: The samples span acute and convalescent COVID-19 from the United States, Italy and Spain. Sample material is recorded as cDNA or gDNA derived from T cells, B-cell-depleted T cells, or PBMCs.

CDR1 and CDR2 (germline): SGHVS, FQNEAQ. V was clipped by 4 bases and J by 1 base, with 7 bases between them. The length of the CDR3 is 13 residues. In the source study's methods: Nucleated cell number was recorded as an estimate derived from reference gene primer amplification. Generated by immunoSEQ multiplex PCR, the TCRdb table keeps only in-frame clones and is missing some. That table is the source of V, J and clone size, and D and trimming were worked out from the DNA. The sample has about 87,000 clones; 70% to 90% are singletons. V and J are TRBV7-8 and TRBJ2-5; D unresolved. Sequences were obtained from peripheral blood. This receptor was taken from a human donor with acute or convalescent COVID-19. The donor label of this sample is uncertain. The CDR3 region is CASSSRPQETQYF. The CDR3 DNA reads TGTGCCAGCAGCTCCCGTCCCCAAGAGACCCAGTACTTC.